The clone carrying this TCR beta chain was seen at least ten times. Its antigen remains unidentified. Amplification targeted the TCR beta CDR3 regions, with RNA transcripts as the source material. RT-PCR in the first round used HTBI primers; a second-round multiplex PCR followed. MiXCR, applied by TCRdb to the multiplex PCR reads, yields one record per CDR3 protein. Here the sample spans around 660,000 distinct CDR3 sequences, about 38% being singletons. CAS ≥3, NOSPECS ≥4, moderate-to-severe activity and duration under 3 months marked donors with ophthalmopathy. This record belongs to a study of Graves' ophthalmopathy and Graves' hyperthyroidism. Study outcomes and limitations: Most expanded thyroid clonotypes above 0.001 frequency also appeared in blood.

Germline CDR1 is DFQATT and CDR2 is SNEGSKA (reference sequence). The CDR3 is 13 residues long. Deletions cut 4 bases from V and 6 bases from J, with 15 bases between. The chain couples TRBV20-1 to TRBJ1-1; TRBD1 is a possible D gene (5 bases). Sequencing used peripheral blood. The sequence came from an adult man with Graves' ophthalmopathy. The chain's CDR3 is CSAIRSPGAEAFF. The DNA for the CDR3 is TGCAGTGCTATCAGGTCCCCGGGGGCTGAAGCTTTCTTT.